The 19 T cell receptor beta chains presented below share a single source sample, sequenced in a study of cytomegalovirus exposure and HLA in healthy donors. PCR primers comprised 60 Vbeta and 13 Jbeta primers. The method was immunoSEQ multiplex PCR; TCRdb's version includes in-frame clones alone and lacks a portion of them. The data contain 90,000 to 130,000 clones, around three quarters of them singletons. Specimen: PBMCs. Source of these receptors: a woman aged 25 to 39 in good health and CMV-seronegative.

The CDR3 protein is CAWQGSGTQETQYF. CDR3 DNA: TGTGCCTGGCAGGGTAGCGGGACCCAAGAGACCCAGTACTTC. The chain links TRBV30 to TRBJ2-5; 8 nucleotides line up with TRBD2. There are 14 residues in the CDR3. After removal of 5 bases from V and 1 base from J, the junction contained 6 bases not matched to a gene. Germline CDR1 reads GTSNPN; CDR2 reads SVGIG (reference sequence).

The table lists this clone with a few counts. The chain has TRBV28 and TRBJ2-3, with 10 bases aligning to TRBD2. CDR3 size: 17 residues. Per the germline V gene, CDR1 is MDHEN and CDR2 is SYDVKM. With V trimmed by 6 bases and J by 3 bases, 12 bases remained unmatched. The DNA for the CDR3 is TGTGCCAGCAGGAACCTTCCGACTAGCGGGTTAACAGATACGCAGTATTTT. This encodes CASRNLPTSGLTDTQYF.

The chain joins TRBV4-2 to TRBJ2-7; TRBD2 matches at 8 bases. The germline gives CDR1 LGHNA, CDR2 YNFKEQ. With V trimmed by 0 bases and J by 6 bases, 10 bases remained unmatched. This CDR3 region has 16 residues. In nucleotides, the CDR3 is TGTGCCAGCAGCCAAGATTCTCGGGGGGGCGCCGGCGAGCAGTACTTC. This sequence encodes CASSQDSRGGAGEQYF.

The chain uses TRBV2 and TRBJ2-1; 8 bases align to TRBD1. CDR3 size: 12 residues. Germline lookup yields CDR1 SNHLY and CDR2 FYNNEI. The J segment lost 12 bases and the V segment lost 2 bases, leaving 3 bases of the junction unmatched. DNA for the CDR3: TGTGCCAGCAGTGAACCAGGGGGCTGGCAGTTCTTC. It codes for CASSEPGGWQFF.

Written as DNA, the CDR3 is TGTGCCAGCAGTCAAAAGGGGGTTAACTATGGCTACACCTTC. It encodes CASSQKGVNYGYTF. The chain carries TRBV5-4 and TRBJ1-2, with a weak D call TRBD1 (6 bases). V lost 5 bases, J lost 1 base, and 12 bases lay in between. CDR1 and CDR2 from the germline V gene are SGHNT and YYREEE (reference sequence). The CDR3 sequence is 14 residues long. The whole variable domain, remainder taken from reference TRBV5-4 and TRBJ1-2, is ETGVTQSPTHLIKTRGQQVTLRCSSQSGHNTVSWYQQALGQGPQFIFQYYREEENGRGNFPPRFSGLQFPNYSSELNVNALELDDSALYLCASSQKGVNYGYTFGSGTRLTVV.

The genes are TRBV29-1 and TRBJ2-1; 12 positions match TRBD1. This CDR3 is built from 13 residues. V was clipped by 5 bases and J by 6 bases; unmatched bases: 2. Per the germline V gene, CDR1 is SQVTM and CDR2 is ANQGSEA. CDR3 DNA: TGCAGCGTTTCGGGACAGGGGGCCAATGAGCAGTTCTTC. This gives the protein CSVSGQGANEQFF.

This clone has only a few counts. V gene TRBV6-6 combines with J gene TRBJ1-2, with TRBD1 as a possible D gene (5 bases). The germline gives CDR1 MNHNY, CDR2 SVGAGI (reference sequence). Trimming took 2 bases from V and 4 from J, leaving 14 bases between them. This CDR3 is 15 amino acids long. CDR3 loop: CASSYGSQGGYGYTF. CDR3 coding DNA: TGTGCCAGCAGTTACGGATCTCAGGGAGGCTATGGCTACACCTTC.

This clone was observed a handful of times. Written as DNA, the CDR3 is TGTGCCACCCGAGTAGCGGGAGTTTACAATGAGCAGTTCTTC. Residues: CATRVAGVYNEQFF. The chain uses TRBV6-5 and TRBJ2-1, with 9 bases that match TRBD2. The CDR3 runs 14 residues. V was clipped by 10 bases and J by 4 bases; unmatched bases: 8. The germline V gene encodes CDR1 MNHEY and CDR2 SVGAGI.

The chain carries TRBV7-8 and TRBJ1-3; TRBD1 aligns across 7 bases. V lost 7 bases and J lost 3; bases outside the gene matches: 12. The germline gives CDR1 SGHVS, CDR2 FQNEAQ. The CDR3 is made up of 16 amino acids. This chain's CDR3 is CASTNSVTGYGNTIYF. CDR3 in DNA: TGTGCCAGCACCAACTCCGTGACAGGGTATGGAAACACCATATATTTT.

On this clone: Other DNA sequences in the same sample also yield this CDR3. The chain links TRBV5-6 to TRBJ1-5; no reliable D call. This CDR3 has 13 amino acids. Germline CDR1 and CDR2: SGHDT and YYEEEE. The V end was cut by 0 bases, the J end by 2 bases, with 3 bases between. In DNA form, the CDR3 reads TGTGCCAGCAGCTTGGCGGGCAATCAGCCCCAGCATTTT. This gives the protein CASSLAGNQPQHF.

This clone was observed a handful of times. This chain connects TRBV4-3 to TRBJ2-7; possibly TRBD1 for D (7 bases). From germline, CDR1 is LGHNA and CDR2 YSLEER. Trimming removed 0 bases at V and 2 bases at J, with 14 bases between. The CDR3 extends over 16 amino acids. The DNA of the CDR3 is TGCGCCAGCAGCCAAGATTCAGGGGGGAAACCCTACGAGCAGTACTTC. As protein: CASSQDSGGKPYEQYF.

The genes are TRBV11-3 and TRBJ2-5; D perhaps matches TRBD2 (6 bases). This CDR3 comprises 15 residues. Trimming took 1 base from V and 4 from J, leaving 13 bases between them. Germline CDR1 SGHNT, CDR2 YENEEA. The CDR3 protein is CASSLGTATRETQYF. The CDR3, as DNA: TGTGCCAGCAGCTTAGGTACTGCGACTAGAGAGACCCAGTACTTC.

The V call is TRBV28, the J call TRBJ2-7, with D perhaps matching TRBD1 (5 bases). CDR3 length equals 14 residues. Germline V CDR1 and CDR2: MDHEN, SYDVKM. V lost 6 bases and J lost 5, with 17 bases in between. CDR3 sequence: CASSETVRYHEQYF. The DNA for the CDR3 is TGTGCCAGCAGCGAGACAGTCAGGTACCACGAGCAGTACTTC.

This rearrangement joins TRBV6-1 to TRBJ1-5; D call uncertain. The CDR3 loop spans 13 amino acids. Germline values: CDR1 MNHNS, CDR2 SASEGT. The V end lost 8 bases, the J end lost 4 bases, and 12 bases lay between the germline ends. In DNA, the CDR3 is TGTGCCAGCGGTAGAGGGCAGAATCAGCCCCAGCATTTT. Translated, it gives CASGRGQNQPQHF.

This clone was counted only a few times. CDR3 nucleotide sequence: TGTGCCTGGAGGAGACTCCGCGCTGAAAAACTGTTTTTT. Amino acid sequence: CAWRRLRAEKLFF. V and J are TRBV30 and TRBJ1-4; D is ambiguous. The CDR3 length is 13 residues. Germline CDR1 reads GTSNPN; CDR2 reads SVGIG (reference sequence). Trimming took 3 bases from V and 7 from J, leaving 12 bases between them.

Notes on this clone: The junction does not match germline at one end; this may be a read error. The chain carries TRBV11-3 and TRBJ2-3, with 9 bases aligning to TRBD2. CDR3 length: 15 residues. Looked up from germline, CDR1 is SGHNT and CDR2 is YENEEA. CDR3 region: CASSLLAGSTYTQYF. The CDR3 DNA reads TGTGCCAGCAGTCTACTAGCGGGCAGCACATATACGCAGTATTTT.

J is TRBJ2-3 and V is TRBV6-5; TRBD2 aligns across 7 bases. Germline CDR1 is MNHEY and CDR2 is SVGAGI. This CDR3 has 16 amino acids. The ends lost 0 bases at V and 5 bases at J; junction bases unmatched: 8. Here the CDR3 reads CASSYSGRGGRDTQYF. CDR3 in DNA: TGTGCCAGCAGTTACTCAGGTCGCGGGGGAAGAGATACGCAGTATTTT.

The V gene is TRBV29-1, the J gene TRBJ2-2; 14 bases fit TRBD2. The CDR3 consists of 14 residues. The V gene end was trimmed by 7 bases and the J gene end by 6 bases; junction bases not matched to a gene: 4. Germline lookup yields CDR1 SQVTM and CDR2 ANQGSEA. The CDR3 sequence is CSGLAGGSAGELFF. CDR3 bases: TGCAGCGGACTAGCGGGGGGGTCAGCCGGGGAGCTGTTTTTT.

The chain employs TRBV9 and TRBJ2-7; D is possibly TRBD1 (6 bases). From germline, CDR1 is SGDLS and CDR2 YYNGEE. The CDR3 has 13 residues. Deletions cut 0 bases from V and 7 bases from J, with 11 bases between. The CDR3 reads CASSVGRGGEQYF. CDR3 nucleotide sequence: TGTGCCAGCAGCGTAGGCAGGGGTGGTGAGCAGTACTTC.